These T cell receptor beta chains were read from a single sample in a study of cytotoxic CD8 clonotypes in ibrutinib-treated CLL. Data came from immunoSEQ multiplex PCR; TCRdb stores just in-frame clones and leaves some out. The table records approximately 130,000 clones, about 85% of them present only once. This specimen was PBMCs, taken after 24 months of ibrutinib treatment. Every receptor here comes from a human donor with chronic lymphocytic leukemia. CDR3s include the opening cysteine and the closing phenylalanine or tryptophan. A D gene is named only where the DNA matches it firmly. A clone size is listed for some rows: how often the clone was seen (once, few, many), or a class if it is expanded.

D,J,size,V,CDR3,DNA
NA,TRBJ1-6,NA,TRBV19,CASSIRQNSPLHF,TGTGCCAGTAGTATACGGCAAAATTCACCCCTCCACTTT
TRBD2,TRBJ2-1,NA,TRBV7-7,CASSLGLAGGRDEQFF,TGTGCCAGCAGCTTAGGGCTAGCGGGGGGGCGCGATGAGCAGTTCTTC
NA,TRBJ1-4,once,TRBV4-3,CASRSQSQATNEKLFF,TGCGCCAGCAGGTCCCAATCTCAAGCAACTAATGAAAAACTGTTTTTT
TRBD1,TRBJ2-2,NA,TRBV30,CAWSLLGQGTGELFF,TGTGCCTGGAGTTTATTAGGACAGGGAACCGGGGAGCTGTTTTTT
NA,TRBJ2-5,NA,TRBV7-8,CASSFDRRETQYF,TGTGCCAGCAGCTTTGACAGGAGGGAGACCCAGTACTTC
NA,TRBJ2-1,NA,TRBV5-1,CASSLDLGKQFF,TGCGCCAGCAGCTTGGACCTGGGCAAACAGTTCTTC
NA,TRBJ2-7,once,TRBV5-4,CASSAPKLKGYEQYF,TGTGCCAGCAGCGCGCCGAAGTTAAAGGGGTACGAGCAGTACTTC
NA,TRBJ1-1,NA,TRBV18,CASSPRVFPTEAFF,TGTGCCAGCTCACCACGGGTTTTTCCCACTGAAGCTTTCTTT
NA,TRBJ1-3,once,TRBV18,CASSPTGASGNTIYF,TGTGCCAGCTCACCAACAGGAGCCTCTGGAAACACCATATATTTT
NA,TRBJ1-2,NA,TRBV10-3,CAISELGYGYTF,TGTGCCATCAGTGAACTAGGTTATGGCTACACCTTC
TRBD1,TRBJ1-1,NA,TRBV5-1,CASSLPGQGLDLNTEAFF,TGCGCCAGCAGCCTGCCGGGACAGGGTCTTGACCTGAACACTGAAGCTTTCTTT
NA,TRBJ2-7,NA,TRBV5-1,CASSRDKSYEQYF,TGCGCCAGCAGCCGGGACAAATCCTACGAGCAGTACTTC
TRBD2,TRBJ2-5,NA,TRBV7-9,CASSLGLAGYETQYF,TGTGCCAGCAGCCTCGGACTAGCGGGGTACGAGACCCAGTACTTC
NA,TRBJ2-7,NA,TRBV19,CASSSHSLSMREQYF,TGTGCCAGTAGTTCCCATTCCCTGTCAATGCGCGAGCAGTACTTC
NA,TRBJ1-5,NA,TRBV6-1,CASSDQRDQPQHF,TGTGCCAGCAGTGATCAGAGGGATCAGCCCCAGCATTTT
NA,TRBJ2-3,NA,TRBV5-4,CASSFSPGAISTDTQYF,TGTGCCAGCAGCTTTTCTCCGGGGGCCATCAGCACAGATACGCAGTATTTT
TRBD1,TRBJ1-6,few,TRBV10-2,CASTKTGNNSPLHF,TGCGCCAGCACTAAGACAGGGAATAATTCACCCCTCCACTTT
NA,TRBJ1-1,NA,TRBV7-9,CASSKGPRGTEAFF,TGTGCCAGCAGCAAGGGACCTCGGGGCACTGAAGCTTTCTTT
NA,TRBJ2-2,NA,TRBV7-9,CASSLAVSQVNTGELFF,TGTGCCAGCAGCTTAGCGGTTTCTCAGGTCAACACCGGGGAGCTGTTTTTT
NA,TRBJ2-1,once,TRBV9,CASSQEGRYNEQFF,TGTGCCAGTTCCCAAGAGGGACGCTACAATGAGCAGTTCTTC
NA,TRBJ1-4,NA,TRBV28,CASSSRGLGEKLFF,TGTGCCAGCAGCTCTAGGGGCTTGGGTGAAAAACTGTTTTTT
NA,TRBJ2-3,NA,TRBV7-2,CASSREGSTDTQYF,TGTGCCAGCAGCCGCGAGGGTAGCACAGATACGCAGTATTTT
TRBD2,TRBJ2-7,NA,TRBV11-3,CASSQTGTSGPEQYF,TGTGCCAGCAGCCAGACCGGGACTAGCGGCCCCGAGCAGTACTTC
TRBD1,TRBJ1-1,NA,TRBV5-6,CASSYRTGWNTEAFF,TGTGCCAGCAGCTACCGGACAGGGTGGAACACTGAAGCTTTCTTT
NA,TRBJ1-2,few,TRBV4-2,CASSQDGEGTYGYTF,TGTGCCAGCAGCCAAGATGGGGAGGGAACCTATGGCTACACCTTC
TRBD1,TRBJ2-4,NA,TRBV4-3,CASSQEAKRGQGSNIQYF,TGCGCCAGCAGCCAAGAGGCCAAGAGGGGACAGGGGTCAAACATTCAGTACTTC
NA,TRBJ1-6,NA,TRBV27,CASRLPNQNSPLHF,TGTGCCAGCAGGTTACCCAACCAAAATTCACCCCTCCACTTT
NA,TRBJ2-2,NA,TRBV4-2,CASSLAGFANTGELFF,TGTGCCAGCAGCTTGGCAGGGTTCGCGAACACCGGGGAGCTGTTTTTT
NA,TRBJ2-2,NA,TRBV5-1,CATARGGLTGELFF,TGCGCCACCGCCAGGGGAGGACTCACCGGGGAGCTGTTTTTT
NA,TRBJ2-3,NA,TRBV27,CASSLRGRDPDTQYF,TGTGCCAGCAGTTTAAGGGGCAGAGACCCAGATACGCAGTATTTT
NA,TRBJ2-3,NA,TRBV10-3,CAISEETDTQYF,TGTGCCATCAGTGAGGAGACAGATACGCAGTATTTT
NA,TRBJ1-1,NA,TRBV6-5,CASSYSGGLLRAEAFF,TGTGCCAGCAGTTACTCCGGTGGACTACTGAGGGCAGAAGCTTTCTTT
NA,TRBJ2-2,once,TRBV10-2,CASSLLDGNTGELFF,TGCGCCAGCAGTCTACTCGACGGGAACACCGGGGAGCTGTTTTTT
NA,TRBJ1-1,once,TRBV5-6,CASSFSAAEAFF,TGTGCCAGCAGCTTCTCGGCCGCTGAAGCTTTCTTT
NA,TRBJ2-7,NA,TRBV18,CASSRGGSLYEQYF,TGTGCCAGCTCCCGGGGAGGTTCCTTATACGAGCAGTACTTC
NA,TRBJ1-5,NA,TRBV19,CASSIVRGSNQPQHF,TGTGCCAGTAGTATAGTCAGGGGATCCAATCAGCCCCAGCATTTT
NA,TRBJ1-1,NA,TRBV27,CASIPYPANTEAFF,TGTGCCAGCATCCCCTATCCCGCGAACACTGAAGCTTTCTTT
TRBD2,TRBJ2-7,NA,TRBV7-3,CASSLDGGRRDEQYF,TGTGCCAGCAGCTTGGATGGCGGGAGGAGGGACGAGCAGTACTTC
NA,TRBJ2-7,NA,TRBV25-1,CASKDSSSYEQYF,TGTGCCAGCAAGGACAGCAGCTCCTACGAGCAGTACTTC